One T cell receptor beta chain is described in this entry. This clonotype has more than one count but fewer than ten. What antigen it recognizes has not been identified. Per-nucleotide qualities are absent, and no much larger clonotype sits a single base away. Amplification of TCR beta CDR3 regions was carried out from RNA transcripts. The TCR CDR3 was subjected to a first round of RT-PCR using the HTBI primer set and the Qiagen OneStep RT-PCR kit. Libraries were constructed in a second round of multiplex PCR, after which size selection and purification were performed. The libraries were sequenced on an Illumina HiSeq2000 using paired-end 100 bp reads. In the paper's pipeline: SOAPnuke was used to process the raw data, with reads discarded if the reads contained adapters or uncalled bases, had a mean Phred below 15, or lacked an exact constant-primer or identifier match. High-quality paired reads were merged using COPE v1.2.5, and each unique nucleotide sequence was defined as a clonotype. Clonotypes were aligned to IMGT TRBV, TRBD and TRBJ reference segments using MiTCR v1.1. Analysis was restricted to V-J combinations with a frequency above 0.0001, which covered approximately 99% of repertoires. The TCS score was defined as the ratio of F50 (clonal expansion) to E x V (chaos), calculated using BLOSUM62-based TCRdist between CDR3 peptides within each V-J. Welch's t-statistics and random forest reduced roughly 530 V-J features to roughly 13, which were used in a naive Bayes classifier (R e1071). Through fastp at Q25 and MiXCR, TCRdb rebuilt clones from the public reads, retaining in-frame beta chains. Rows with one shared CDR3 protein collapse into an entry with the most common genes and DNA. The V and J calls and clone size come from TCRdb's table, not from the authors' own analysis. This sample holds fewer than 350,000 distinct CDR3 sequences; less than 20% were observed only once. The ten largest clonotypes hold about two fifths of the sample.

CDR1 SNHLY and CDR2 FYNNEI are derived from the germline V gene. The CDR3 holds 15 amino acids from the cysteine to the phenylalanine. The retained sequence is limited to the CDR3, 45 bases, with the frame set at the first base. V is trimmed back by 10 bases and J by 5 bases, and the junction contains 11 bases that no gene match accounts for. The data were taken from a study of T cells in Graves' hyperthyroidism and ophthalmopathy (dated by TCRdb to between 2019 and 2020). Study-wide context: Peripheral blood was sampled at the time of initial diagnosis, prior to any treatment. To identify TCR V-J signatures that set the groups apart, the researchers used a discovery cohort of about a hundred patients, made up of around 40 with Graves' ophthalmopathy and 57 with stable Graves' hyperthyroidism. TCR Vbeta CDR3 sequencing of fewer than 150 peripheral blood samples (approximately 44 ophthalmopathy, 75 to 85 hyperthyroidism and approximately 17 progressor patients) is reported in the paper. Following sampling, methimazole starting at 30 mg daily was given to hyperthyroidism patients, and high-dose intravenous methylprednisolone was given to ophthalmopathy patients. Thyroid tissue and blood T-cell repertoires from about 6 Graves' hyperthyroidism patients were also compared in the study. Prospective prediction of ophthalmopathy was tested in an independent validation cohort of under 20 hyperthyroidism patients and 17 patients who later progressed to ophthalmopathy. The approximately 100 discovery patients were divided at random into training and test sets in a 7:3 ratio.

Ophthalmopathy patients had moderately to severely active disease, Clinical Activity Score of at least 3, NOSPECS grade of at least 4, and duration under 3 months. Patients with uncontrolled infections, other autoimmune diseases, pregnancy or lactation were excluded. Clinical symptoms, serum thyroxine and TRAb, thyroid ultrasound, and orbital computed tomography formed the basis for the diagnoses. PBMCs were isolated from about 9.2 ml of fresh peripheral blood by Ficoll-Paque density gradient centrifugation. Total RNA was extracted with Trizol reagent, and quality was checked on an Agilent 2100 Bioanalyzer. General conclusions and limits of the study: Sample size was not statistically predetermined, and blinding of investigators to group allocation was not performed. Most expanded thyroid clonotypes (frequency above 0.001) were also detected in blood, a finding suggesting that blood repertoires may reflect thyroid immune responses. In validation, the model predicted progression to ophthalmopathy a median of roughly 6.1 months before onset, with roughly 68% sensitivity and roughly 79% specificity. A 13 V-J signature model separated ophthalmopathy from stable hyperthyroidism, with around 88% sensitivity and about 81% specificity in cross-validation and 80%/75% in testing.

Recombination joined TRBV2 with TRBJ2-2; the junction holds 9 bases that match TRBD2. This receptor was obtained from a man in his fifties or sixties with Graves' ophthalmopathy. Sequencing was carried out using blood. CDR3 loop: CATSATSGGTGELFF. The sequence in DNA is TGTGCCACTTCGGCGACTAGCGGTGGGACCGGGGAGCTGTTTTTT.